The T cell receptor (beta chain) described here comes from a study of OX40 agonist ivuxolimab in advanced cancers. Study-level findings and limits: CD4+ and CD8+ blood T cells expanded clonally by week 6 at 0.1 to 3.0 mg/kg.

This CDR3 spans 16 amino acids. Per germline, CDR1 LNHNV and CDR2 YYDKDF (reference sequence). Trimming took off 0 bases at V and 2 bases at J, with 11 bases between the two ends. In regard to this clone: The antigen is not known.

The method was immunoSEQ multiplex PCR; TCRdb's version includes in-frame clones alone and lacks a portion of them. The table records tens of thousands of clones, 70% to 90% of them present only once. The sequence was collected from an adult with an advanced solid tumor such as melanoma, head and neck, liver or kidney cancer. The V gene is TRBV15, the J gene TRBJ2-1; D perhaps matches TRBD2 (6 bases). The starting material was CD4+ or CD8+ T cells sorted from blood, obtained in a trial of the OX40 agonist ivuxolimab. CDR3 loop: CATSREDRTTYNEQFF. CDR3 coding DNA: TGTGCCACCAGCAGAGAAGATCGGACTACCTACAATGAGCAGTTCTTC.